This entry lists 30 T cell receptor beta chains sequenced from one sample in a study of blood T cells in healthy people across ages. It was with a sample-barcoded 5' primer and a J-beta primer mix that a second PCR of about 6 to 11 cycles was run. One entry per CDR3 protein results from TCRdb running MiXCR on the 5' RACE reads. The sample includes more than 700,000 distinct CDR3 sequences, about 45% of them seen just once. Sequenced sample: blood. The receptor source for this set is a man aged 80 or over in good health.

This clonotype was seen a handful of times. This chain joins TRBV29-1 and TRBJ2-1, with D perhaps matching TRBD2 (6 bases). Germline CDR1 reads SQVTM; CDR2 reads ANQGSEA. V lost 5 bases and J lost 3, with 14 bases in between. This CDR3 is 14 amino acids long. This chain's CDR3 is CSVPPRTIYNEQFF. The CDR3 nucleotides read TGCAGCGTTCCCCCCCGGACTATCTACAATGAGCAGTTCTTC.

This clonotype was found a few times. The chain uses TRBV4-2 and TRBJ2-1; 10 positions agree with TRBD2. V shed 4 bases, J shed 4 bases, and the junction held 7 bases outside the gene matches. Germline assignment: CDR1 LGHNA and CDR2 YNFKEQ. The CDR3 consists of 16 residues. The CDR3 sequence: CASSPESTSGYNEQFF. CDR3 bases: TGTGCCAGCAGCCCCGAGTCGACTAGCGGGTACAATGAGCAGTTCTTC.

This chain links TRBV5-5 with TRBJ2-4; D is perhaps TRBD1 (7 bases). Near its end, the DNA agrees better with TRBJ2-7, so the J call may be wrong. In germline, CDR1 is SGHKS, CDR2 YYEKEE (reference sequence). The length of the CDR3 is 14 residues. This chain's CDR3 is CASSSQGGIYEQYF. The CDR3 DNA reads as TGTGCCAGCAGCTCGCAGGGGGGTATCTACGAGCAGTACTTC.

This clonotype appeared a few times. The V gene is TRBV7-2, the J gene TRBJ2-2, with TRBD1 matching 9 bases. V lost 1 base to trimming and J lost 7 bases; unmatched junction nucleotides: 4. Germline V gene lookup returns CDR1 SGHTA and CDR2 FQGNSA. The CDR3 has 15 residues. CDR3 loop: CASSLDRGRGGELFF. DNA of the CDR3: TGTGCCAGCAGCTTAGACAGGGGGCGGGGCGGGGAGCTGTTTTTT.

This clonotype was observed a few times. This chain uses TRBV10-3 with TRBJ2-7; 8 bases map to TRBD2. CDR1 is ENHRY and CDR2 is SYGVKD in the germline V gene. After removal of 2 bases from V and 4 bases from J, the junction contained 7 bases not matched to a gene. The CDR3 spans 15 residues. This chain's CDR3 is CAISEGSGSGYEQYF. The CDR3 DNA is TGTGCCATCAGTGAGGGGAGCGGGAGTGGGTACGAGCAGTACTTC.

The gene calls are TRBV25-1 and TRBJ1-1; no clear D. Looked up from germline, CDR1 is MGHDK and CDR2 is SYGVNS. The CDR3 extends over 11 amino acids. The V and J ends lost 3 bases and 2 bases respectively, with 1 base between them. This CDR3 is CASSDNTEAFF. CDR3 nucleotides: TGTGCCAGCAGTGATAACACTGAAGCTTTCTTT.

This clonotype was observed a few times. DNA of the CDR3: TGTGCCAGCAGTTACAGGGCCGAGACCCAGTACTTC. Translated, it gives CASSYRAETQYF. The chain joins TRBV12-3 or TRBV12-4 to TRBJ2-5; D might be TRBD1 (6 bases). V was cut by 4 bases and J by 5 bases, with 8 bases left in between. The CDR3 consists of 12 residues.

J is TRBJ2-7 and V is TRBV20-1; D is ambiguous. The V and J ends lost 6 bases and 4 bases respectively, with 19 bases between them. CDR3 length: 14 residues. Germline-derived CDR1 and CDR2 are DFQATT and SNEGSKA (reference sequence). The CDR3 DNA sequence: TGCAGTGCCCCGATAGAAGGGTTTTTTTACGAGCAGTACTTC. Translating it yields CSAPIEGFFYEQYF.

The chain uses TRBV28 and TRBJ1-1; D gene ambiguous. Trimming cost V 7 bases and J 9 bases, with 15 bases left between them. The CDR3 is made up of 12 amino acids. Germline CDR1 reads MDHEN; CDR2 reads SYDVKM. Here the CDR3 DNA reads TGTGCCAGCACTCAACCAAGGTCCAAAGCTTTCTTT. Translation: CASTQPRSKAFF.

The CDR3 DNA is TGTGCCAGCAGTTTACCGGGGGCGGTCAGCGAGCAGTACTTC. It specifies CASSLPGAVSEQYF. The chain has TRBV27 and TRBJ2-7; D tentatively fits TRBD1 or TRBD2 (6 bases each). This CDR3 is built from 14 residues. In germline, CDR1 is MNHEY, CDR2 SMNVEV (reference sequence). Trimming shortened V by 2 bases and J by 6 bases, and 14 bases separated the two germline ends.

The genes are TRBV5-1 and TRBJ2-5; 9 bases map to TRBD1. V lost 7 bases, J lost 2 bases, and 9 bases stayed unmatched. This CDR3 is 15 amino acids long. Per the germline V gene, CDR1 is SGHRS and CDR2 is YFSETQ. The CDR3 DNA is TGCGCCAGCGGGGACAGGGTGCTGGATCAAGAGACCCAGTACTTC. Protein: CASGDRVLDQETQYF.

The sample holds a few counts of this clonotype. Just one base apart from a much larger clone, this may be a read error. The V call is TRBV7-2, the J call TRBJ1-2; no reliable D call. V was cut by 5 bases and J by 4 bases, with 11 bases left in between. CDR1 SGHTA and CDR2 FQGNSA come from the germline V gene. The CDR3 totals 13 residues. CDR3 bases: TGTGCCAGCAGCGTAGACGGATCCTATGGCTACACCTTC. Translation: CASSVDGSYGYTF.

The table lists this clonotype with many counts. The chain employs TRBV28 and TRBJ2-1; the D is unclear. V was trimmed by 3 bases and J by 9 bases, leaving 6 bases between them. Looked up from germline, CDR1 is MDHEN and CDR2 is SYDVKM. This CDR3 is 11 amino acids long. The CDR3 bases are TGTGCCAGCAGTTTCCGGAGTGAGCAGTTCTTC. Encoded protein: CASSFRSEQFF.

This clonotype appeared a few times. This chain connects TRBV20-1 to TRBJ2-5; TRBD1 agrees at 7 bases. The CDR3 covers 16 residues. In germline, CDR1 is DFQATT, CDR2 SNEGSKA (reference sequence). Trimming removed 2 bases from V and 5 bases from J; junction bases left unmatched: 14. Here the CDR3 DNA reads TGCAGTGCTAGACCATTTGACAGGTCCAGGGGGGAGACCCAGTACTTC. This gives the protein CSARPFDRSRGETQYF.

The chain links TRBV7-9 to TRBJ2-1; 13 nucleotides align to TRBD2. CDR1 and CDR2 from the germline V gene are SEHNR and FQNEAQ (reference sequence). CDR3 length: 15 residues. The ends lost 3 bases at V and 8 bases at J; junction bases unmatched: 4. The CDR3 bases are TGTGCCAGCAGCTTCCTGGGACTAGCGGGGTATGAGCAGTTCTTC. This translates into CASSFLGLAGYEQFF. The full variable domain, completed using reference TRBV7-9 and TRBJ2-1, is DTGVSQNPRHKITKRGQNVTFRCDPISEHNRLYWYRQTLGQGPEFLTYFQNEAQLEKSRLLSDRFSAERPKGSFSTLEIQRTEQGDSAMYLCASSFLGLAGYEQFFGPGTRLTVL.

This clonotype was observed once. A much larger clonotype is one base distant, so this may be a read error. This sequence joins TRBV11-2 and TRBJ2-1; D possibly uses TRBD1 or TRBD2 (5 bases each). Near its end, the DNA agrees better with TRBJ2-7, so the J call may be wrong. CDR3 length: 13 residues. Germline-derived CDR1 and CDR2 are SGHAT and FQNNGV. CDR3 DNA: TGTGCCACCAACGACGGGACCTACAATGAGCAGTACTTC. It specifies CATNDGTYNEQYF.

The genes are TRBV7-2 and TRBJ2-3, with 9 bases fitting TRBD2. Trimming at V came to 6 bases and at J to 3 bases, leaving 7 bases not matched to a gene. Germline loops: CDR1 SGHTA, CDR2 FQGNSA. The CDR3 covers 15 residues. CDR3 loop: CASRPAGGETDTQYF. In nucleotides, the CDR3 is TGTGCCAGCAGGCCAGCGGGAGGTGAGACAGATACGCAGTATTTT. The full variable domain, in which reference TRBV7-2 and TRBJ2-3 provide the parts outside the CDR3, is GAGVSQSPSNKVTEKGKDVELRCDPISGHTALYWYRQSLGQGLEFLIYFQGNSAPDKSGLPSDRFSAERTGGSVSTLTIQRTQQEDSAVYLCASRPAGGETDTQYFGPGTRLTVL.

This chain joins TRBV4-3 and TRBJ2-1, with TRBD2 matching 11 bases. The CDR3 loop spans 16 amino acids. Germline V gene lookup returns CDR1 LGHNA and CDR2 YSLEER. V lost 0 bases to trimming and J lost 7 bases; unmatched junction nucleotides: 5. As DNA, the CDR3 is TGCGCCAGCAGCCAAGAGACTAGCGGGATAGTTAATGAGCAGTTCTTC. This gives the protein CASSQETSGIVNEQFF.

This chain uses TRBV6-6 with TRBJ2-1, with 14 bases lining up with TRBD2. Trimming cost V 5 bases and J 6 bases; bases outside gene matches: 6. From germline, CDR1 is MNHNY and CDR2 SVGAGI (reference sequence). The CDR3 is 16 amino acids. The chain's CDR3 is CASSDRGLAGANEQFF. The CDR3 DNA reads as TGTGCCAGCAGTGACAGGGGACTAGCGGGAGCCAATGAGCAGTTCTTC.

The genes are TRBV5-1 and TRBJ2-4; the D gene could be TRBD1 or TRBD2 (5 bases each). Judging by the DNA end, TRBJ2-5 fits better; the J call may be wrong. This CDR3 is 16 amino acids long. Germline V gene data show CDR1 as SGHRS and CDR2 as YFSETQ. This CDR3 reads CASSFQAGDGQETQYF. Written as DNA, the CDR3 is TGCGCCAGCAGCTTCCAGGCCGGGGACGGTCAAGAGACCCAGTACTTC.

This clonotype was recorded a few times. Written as DNA, the CDR3 is TGCAGTGCTAGAGACCCCTTCGACAGGGAGGGGGACAAAGAGACCCAGTACTTC. This sequence encodes CSARDPFDREGDKETQYF. J is TRBJ2-5 and V is TRBV20-1, with D perhaps matching TRBD1 or TRBD2 (7 bases each). The CDR3 contains 18 residues. V was clipped by 0 bases and J by 3 bases, with 23 bases between them. Germline loops: CDR1 DFQATT, CDR2 SNEGSKA (reference sequence).

Turning to this clonotype: One end of the junction varies from germline; a read error may be responsible. J is TRBJ2-1 and V is TRBV7-7, with D tentatively TRBD1 or TRBD2 (6 bases each). CDR3 length equals 14 residues. CDR1 is SSHAT and CDR2 is FNYEAQ in the germline V gene (reference sequence). The CDR3 region is CASTRDPGGGEQFF. For the CDR3, the DNA is TGTGCTAGCACCCGGGATCCCGGGGGCGGTGAGCAGTTCTTC.

This clonotype showed up many times. This chain links TRBV27 with TRBJ2-4; D gene uncertain. This CDR3 comprises 13 residues. Per germline, CDR1 MNHEY and CDR2 SMNVEV (reference sequence). V was clipped by 3 bases and J by 7 bases, with 10 bases between them. The CDR3 DNA is TGTGCCAGCAGTTTTGAACCACGGAACATTCAGTACTTC. It specifies CASSFEPRNIQYF.

This chain joins TRBV28 and TRBJ2-7, with a possible D match to TRBD2 (6 bases). CDR3 size: 15 residues. V dropped 2 bases and J dropped 4 bases, with 15 bases sitting between them. CDR1 and CDR2 (germline): MDHEN, SYDVKM. The CDR3 DNA follows: TGTGCCAGCAGTTTAATGGGCGGCGGGGTGTACGAGCAGTACTTC. Amino acid sequence: CASSLMGGGVYEQYF. Variable domain in full (rest from reference TRBV28 and TRBJ2-7): DVKVTQSSRYLVKRTGEKVFLECVQDMDHENMFWYRQDPGLGLRLIYFSYDVKMKEKGDIPEGYSVSREKKERFSLILESASTNQTSMYLCASSLMGGGVYEQYFGPGTRLTVT.

This clonotype was picked up a small number of times. The rearrangement links TRBV29-1 to TRBJ2-7; D uncertain. The J call is doubtful: the DNA matches TRBJ2-5 better. There are 14 residues in the CDR3. The germline gives CDR1 SQVTM, CDR2 ANQGSEA. CDR3 in DNA: TGCAGCGTTGAACGGCAGTCTCGAGGAGAGACCCAGTACTTC. This encodes CSVERQSRGETQYF.

The chain carries TRBV20-1 and TRBJ2-7; 11 positions agree with TRBD2. The CDR3 is made up of 14 amino acids. CDR1 is DFQATT, CDR2 SNEGSKA, per germline (reference sequence). V was pared by 6 bases and J by 7 bases, with 11 bases of the junction left unmatched. CDR3 in amino acids: CSASTSGSSNEQYF. Written as DNA, the CDR3 is TGCAGTGCCTCTACTAGCGGGAGCTCCAATGAGCAGTACTTC.

This clonotype has a count of ten or more. The V and J genes are TRBV30 and TRBJ2-3; 10 positions match TRBD2. Germline V gene data show CDR1 as GTSNPN and CDR2 as SVGIG (reference sequence). Trimming at V came to 1 base and at J to 6 bases, leaving 10 bases not matched to a gene. This CDR3 has 16 amino acids. CDR3 in DNA: TGTGCCTGGAGTGAACTAGCGGGAAACGGGAGGGATACGCAGTATTTT. This gives the protein CAWSELAGNGRDTQYF. Variable domain in full (rest from reference TRBV30 and TRBJ2-3): SQTIHQWPATLVQPVGSPLSLECTVEGTSNPNLYWYRQAAGRGLQLLFYSVGIGQISSEVPQNLSASRPQDRQFILSSKKLLLSDSGFYLCAWSELAGNGRDTQYFGPGTRLTVL.

The rearrangement links TRBV7-2 to TRBJ1-1; D uncertain. The germline gives CDR1 SGHTA, CDR2 FQGNSA. The CDR3 contains 14 residues. Between the trimmed V and J ends, which lost 1 base and 1 base, there was a span of 7 bases. CDR3 DNA: TGTGCCAGCAGCTTAGAAAGCTGGAACACTGAAGCTTTCTTT. Translation: CASSLESWNTEAFF.

This chain connects TRBV7-8 to TRBJ2-3; D unresolved. Germline-derived CDR1 and CDR2 are SGHVS and FQNEAQ. The ends were cut back, 1 base at V and 4 bases at J, with 12 bases in the middle. The CDR3 has 15 amino acids. In nucleotides, the CDR3 is TGTGCCAGCAGCTTAGTTAGGTTTGGCCCAGATACGCAGTATTTT. Protein: CASSLVRFGPDTQYF.

The CDR3 protein is CASSLSGGRGTDTQYF. The CDR3, as DNA: TGTGCCAGCAGTTTATCTGGCGGGAGGGGCACAGATACGCAGTATTTT. This chain joins TRBV12-3 or TRBV12-4 and TRBJ2-3; 9 nucleotides match TRBD2. Trimming removed 2 bases from V and 1 base from J; junction bases left unmatched: 4. CDR3 length equals 16 residues.